This TCR beta chain was profiled in a study of T cells in Graves' hyperthyroidism and ophthalmopathy. As for the study in general: Peripheral blood was drawn at first diagnosis, prior to all treatment.

The V gene's germline CDR1 is SGHAT and CDR2 FQNNGV. The V gene lost 3 bases and the J gene lost 9 bases, with 9 bases spanning the gap. This CDR3 spans 12 amino acids. TCR beta CDR3 sequences were amplified from RNA transcripts. HTBI primers were employed in a first-round RT-PCR of the TCR CDR3. TCRdb used MiXCR to reprocess the multiplex PCR reads, holding one entry per CDR3 protein. Seen here are some 770,000 distinct CDR3 sequences, 16% observed once, and the top ten hold 8.4%. Diagnoses were established using clinical symptoms, serum thyroxine and TRAb, thyroid ultrasound and orbital computed tomography.

This chain joins TRBV11-2 and TRBJ2-4, with D possibly TRBD1 on 6 matching bases. The sample was blood. The receptor was isolated from a man younger than 35 with Graves' hyperthyroidism. CDR3 residues: CASSFSRGIQYF. Here the CDR3 DNA reads TGTGCCAGCAGCTTCAGCAGGGGCATTCAGTACTTC.